This note documents a single T cell receptor (beta chain) sequence. Those who participated ranged in age from 18 to 89 years and resided in approximately 23 US areas. Two negative PCRs, clearance, or symptom resolution characterized the recovered Cohort 3 donors. This sample is part of a study of blood T cell repertoires in COVID-19. Overall study context: PBMCs, B-cell-depleted T cells, or T cells were the source of the cDNA or gDNA that made up the material.

Under the authors' procedure: Reference gene primer amplification in the assay estimated nucleated cell counts. Sequenced by immunoSEQ multiplex PCR; TCRdb stores in-frame clones only, minus some. Clone size and V and J calls were adopted from that table, with D and trimming inferred from the DNA. There are about 100,000 clones in the sample; 86% occur only once, and less than 3.5% lies in the top ten. Germline CDR1 ENHRY, CDR2 SYGVKD. V was shortened by 4 bases and J by 1 base, with 10 bases between the two germline ends. This CDR3 has 14 residues. The clonotype comes from a woman aged 45 to 65 who had recovered from COVID-19. The V and J genes are TRBV10-3 and TRBJ1-1; perhaps TRBD1 as D (5 bases). The sequenced material came from PBMCs or T cells enriched from blood (not recorded which). The CDR3 bases are TGTGCCATCAGTGCCCTAGGACAGAACACTGAAGCTTTCTTT. Protein sequence: CAISALGQNTEAFF.